This TCR beta chain emerged from a study of cytomegalovirus exposure and HLA in healthy donors. The study ran its PCR with 60 Vbeta and 13 Jbeta primers. Generated by immunoSEQ multiplex PCR, the TCRdb table keeps only in-frame clones and is missing some. The sample shows 90,000 to 100,000 clones, and 3% to 4% sits with its ten largest clones. This CDR3 contains 12 residues. Trimming removed 7 bases from V and 3 bases from J, with 7 bases in between. Germline CDR1 reads MNHNS; CDR2 reads SASEGT. This chain links TRBV6-1 with TRBJ1-5, with a tentative D call TRBD1 (6 bases). The sample consisted of PBMCs. The clonotype was recovered from a woman under 40 in good health and CMV-seronegative. DNA for the CDR3: TGTGCCAGCAACAGGGCCAATCAGCCCCAGCATTTT. Its translation: CASNRANQPQHF.